These 5 T cell receptor beta chains were all obtained from the same sample, sequenced in a study of cytomegalovirus exposure and HLA in healthy donors. Sequenced by immunoSEQ multiplex PCR; TCRdb stores in-frame clones only, minus some. In the table there are roughly 260,000 clones, nearly 90% of which are singletons. The sequenced material came from PBMCs. The receptors derive from a woman under 30 in good health and CMV-seronegative.

The chain carries TRBV13 and TRBJ2-3, with 9 bases aligning to TRBD2. Looked up from germline, CDR1 is PRHDT and CDR2 is FYEKMQ (reference sequence). V shed 5 bases and J 4 bases; nucleotides not matched to a gene: 4. The CDR3 is 14 amino acids. The DNA for the CDR3 is TGTGCCAGCAGCCGTAGCGGGGGAGCAGATACGCAGTATTTT. Amino acids: CASSRSGGADTQYF.

This clone was detected a few times. V gene TRBV27 combines with J gene TRBJ1-6; perhaps TRBD1 as D (5 bases). The CDR3 contains 13 residues. V lost 6 bases to trimming and J lost 6 bases, with 9 bases between them. Germline lookup yields CDR1 MNHEY and CDR2 SMNVEV (reference sequence). CDR3 sequence: CASSRQPNSPLHF. The CDR3 bases are TGTGCCAGCAGCCGACAGCCTAATTCACCCCTCCACTTT.

The V call is TRBV7-9, the J call TRBJ2-2, with D tentatively TRBD1 (6 bases). This CDR3 is 14 amino acids long. Per germline, CDR1 SEHNR and CDR2 FQNEAQ (reference sequence). With 3 bases removed from V and 3 bases from J, the gap between germline ends came to 8 bases. The CDR3 region has the DNA TGTGCCAGCAGCTTCAGGGGACACACCGGGGAGCTGTTTTTT. Its protein product is CASSFRGHTGELFF.

The rearrangement joins TRBV28 to TRBJ1-5; TRBD1 matches 7 bases. CDR3 size: 15 residues. Trimming removed 3 bases from V and 3 bases from J; junction bases left unmatched: 5. Germline CDR1 is MDHEN and CDR2 is SYDVKM. This chain's CDR3 is CASSLGDSPNQPQHF. The CDR3 coding sequence is TGTGCCAGCAGTTTGGGGGACAGCCCCAATCAGCCCCAGCATTTT.

On this clone itself: Other DNA sequences in this specimen translate into the identical CDR3. The chain is built from TRBV7-9 and TRBJ2-3; possibly TRBD1 for D (5 bases). V gave up 5 bases and J gave up 3 bases, with 12 bases separating them. In germline, CDR1 is SEHNR, CDR2 FQNEAQ (reference sequence). This CDR3 is built from 14 residues. For the CDR3, the DNA is TGTGCCAGCAGCCTCGTCCAGGGAACAGATACGCAGTATTTT. Residues: CASSLVQGTDTQYF. Variable domain in full (rest from reference TRBV7-9 and TRBJ2-3): DTGVSQNPRHKITKRGQNVTFRCDPISEHNRLYWYRQTLGQGPEFLTYFQNEAQLEKSRLLSDRFSAERPKGSFSTLEIQRTEQGDSAMYLCASSLVQGTDTQYFGPGTRLTVL.